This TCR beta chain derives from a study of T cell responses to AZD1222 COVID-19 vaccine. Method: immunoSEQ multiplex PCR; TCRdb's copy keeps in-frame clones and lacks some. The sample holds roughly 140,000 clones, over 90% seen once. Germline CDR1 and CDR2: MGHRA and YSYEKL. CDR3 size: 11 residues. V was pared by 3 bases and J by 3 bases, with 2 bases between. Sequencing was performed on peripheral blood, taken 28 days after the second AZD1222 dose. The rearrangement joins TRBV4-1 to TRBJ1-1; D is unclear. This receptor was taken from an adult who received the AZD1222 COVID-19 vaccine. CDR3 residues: CASSHYTEAFF. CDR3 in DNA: TGCGCCAGCAGCCACTACACTGAAGCTTTCTTT.